The following is a T cell receptor (beta chain) sequence with its context. Data came from immunoSEQ multiplex PCR; TCRdb stores just in-frame clones and leaves some out. Among roughly 72,000 clones listed, around 90% were seen once. CDR1 and CDR2 from the germline V gene are KGHDR and SFDVKD. The CDR3 extends over 15 amino acids. V was pared by 3 bases and J by 6 bases, with 9 bases of the junction left unmatched. The data stem from a study of blood T cell repertoires in COVID-19. The source material was peripheral blood. The chain couples TRBV24-1 to TRBJ1-1, with TRBD1 matching 7 bases. The clonotype was recovered from a human donor in a cohort sampled during active COVID-19. CDR3 DNA: TGTGCCACCAGTGATGCGACAGGGTCTGGGTCTGAAGCTTTCTTT. Translating gives CATSDATGSGSEAFF.